These 32 T cell receptor beta chains were sequenced from one sample in a study of T-cell reconstitution after alpha-beta-depleted transplantation in children. Library preparation (for TCRbeta) was performed with unique molecular identifiers. TCRdb fed the PCR reads into MiXCR, producing one record per CDR3 protein. The sample consists of over 550,000 distinct CDR3 sequences, roughly a tenth of them appearing once. Sample: PBMCs from the stem cell graft donor, taken from the stem cell graft. The receptors originated from a human donor who donated a stem cell graft to a child with acute myeloid leukemia.

The genes are TRBV5-1 and TRBJ2-7, with 8 bases that match TRBD1. This CDR3 comprises 14 residues. Germline V gives CDR1 SGHRS, CDR2 YFSETQ. J lost 6 bases, V lost 4 bases, and 9 bases had no gene match. The CDR3 coding sequence is TGCGCCAGCAGCACCGGACAGGGAGACGCCGAGCAGTACTTC. Translation: CASSTGQGDAEQYF.

The table lists this clonotype with many counts. At one of its ends the junction is not consistent with the germline gene, which may arise from a read error. The chain combines TRBV4-3 with TRBJ2-1; TRBD2 matches at 10 bases. The CDR3 runs to 15 residues. Looked up from germline, CDR1 is LGHNA and CDR2 is YSLEER. CDR3 loop: CASSPTSGTYNEQFF. The CDR3 nucleotides are TGTGCCAGCAGTCCTACTAGCGGGACTTACAATGAGCAGTTCTTC.

This clonotype was counted many times. The rearrangement links TRBV15 to TRBJ2-1; D is tentatively TRBD1 or TRBD2 (5 bases each). The CDR3 length is 15 residues. V lost 3 bases and J lost 4, with 13 bases in between. Germline V gene data show CDR1 as LNHNV and CDR2 as YYDKDF (reference sequence). The CDR3 DNA follows: TGTGCCACCAGCAGCCCTAGAGGGGTTTACAATGAGCAGTTCTTC. Amino acids: CATSSPRGVYNEQFF. The full variable domain, rest sourced from reference TRBV15 and TRBJ2-1, is DAMVIQNPRYQVTQFGKPVTLSCSQTLNHNVMYWYQQKSSQAPKLLFHYYDKDFNNEADTPDNFQSRRPNTSFCFLDIRSPGLGDTAMYLCATSSPRGVYNEQFFGPGTRLTVL.

The sample holds many counts of this clonotype. The chain carries TRBV28 and TRBJ2-2, with D tentatively TRBD1 (6 bases). The ends were cut back, 6 bases at V and 6 bases at J, with 8 bases in the middle. The CDR3 extends over 12 amino acids. Germline loops: CDR1 MDHEN, CDR2 SYDVKM. CDR3 DNA: TGTGCCAGCAGACAGGGTCCCGGGGAGCTGTTTTTT. As protein: CASRQGPGELFF.

In its sample, this clonotype was seen a few times. This rearrangement joins TRBV6-6 to TRBJ2-1; tentatively, D is TRBD2 (6 bases). Trimming pared 6 bases from V and 12 bases from J, leaving 12 bases between. This CDR3 spans 11 amino acids. From germline, CDR1 is MNHNY and CDR2 SVGAGI (reference sequence). CDR3 DNA sequence: TGTGCCAGCAGCGCCCGGGACTGGCAGTTCTTC. This sequence encodes CASSARDWQFF.

This clonotype was counted only a few times. The chain links TRBV6-2 or TRBV6-3 to TRBJ1-5, with TRBD1 identical over 7 bases. The CDR3 runs to 13 residues. CDR1 is MNHEY and CDR2 is SVGEGT in the germline V gene. V shed 7 bases and J 4 bases; nucleotides not matched to a gene: 4. CDR3 sequence (DNA): TGTGCCAGCAACCAGGGGGTAAATCAGCCCCAGCATTTT. Its protein product is CASNQGVNQPQHF.

The sample holds many counts of this clonotype. The chain uses TRBV10-3 and TRBJ2-1, with D perhaps matching TRBD2 (5 bases). The germline V gene has CDR1 ENHRY and CDR2 SYGVKD. Trimming pared 11 bases from V and 0 bases from J, leaving 14 bases between. CDR3 length: 14 amino acids. Here the CDR3 reads CASSRDSSYNEQFF. The CDR3 DNA reads as TGTGCCTCCTCCCGGGATAGCTCCTACAATGAGCAGTTCTTC.

The rearrangement uses TRBV15 and TRBJ2-6; D not certain. The V gene lost 1 base and the J gene lost 0 bases, with 7 bases spanning the gap. The CDR3 spans 16 residues. Germline V gives CDR1 LNHNV, CDR2 YYDKDF (reference sequence). In nucleotides, the CDR3 is TGTGCCACCAGCAGAGGGGTGGACTCTGGGGCCAACGTCCTGACTTTC. Translating it yields CATSRGVDSGANVLTF.

Many counts were recorded for this clonotype. This sequence joins TRBV6-2 or TRBV6-3 and TRBJ2-5; maybe TRBD2 (6 bases). Trimming stripped 7 bases from V and 5 bases from J, with 17 bases between. CDR1 is MNHEY, CDR2 SVGEGT, per germline. The CDR3 spans 14 residues. Here the CDR3 reads CASKLAGFRETQYF. CDR3 sequence (DNA): TGTGCCAGCAAGCTTGCGGGGTTTCGGGAGACCCAGTACTTC.

This clonotype was picked up many times. J is TRBJ2-3 and V is TRBV20-1; 11 bases match TRBD2. Germline V CDR1 and CDR2: DFQATT, SNEGSKA (reference sequence). Unmatched junction bases numbered 5, after V lost 7 bases and J lost 2 bases. The CDR3 is 14 amino acids. In nucleotides, the CDR3 is TGCAGTGTCCCGACTAGCGGGGACACAGATACGCAGTATTTT. It translates to CSVPTSGDTDTQYF.

This clonotype has more than one count but fewer than ten. The chain is built from TRBV12-3 or TRBV12-4 and TRBJ2-7; 11 nucleotides agree with TRBD2. This CDR3 contains 16 residues. Trimming removed 6 bases from V and 7 bases from J; junction bases left unmatched: 14. DNA of the CDR3: TGTGCCAGCAGAGAGGGGGCTAGCGGGAGGTTAAGGGAGCAGTACTTC. Protein product: CASREGASGRLREQYF.

As for this clonotype: Mismatch with germline at one junction end may stem from a read error. The chain combines TRBV20-1 with TRBJ2-1; 8 bases match TRBD2. Germline CDR1 is DFQATT and CDR2 is SNEGSKA (reference sequence). The CDR3 length is 15 residues. For the CDR3, the DNA is TGCAGTGCTACTCCCCCGGGACTAGGGGTATCGAGGGTACTCTTC. This sequence encodes CSATPPGLGVSRVLF.

This clonotype was observed many times. The J gene is TRBJ2-5, the V gene TRBV6-6; D is uncertain. The CDR3 is 13 amino acids. Trimming pared 6 bases from V and 0 bases from J, leaving 8 bases between. The germline gives CDR1 MNHNY, CDR2 SVGAGI (reference sequence). The CDR3 reads CASRTVNQETQYF. The CDR3, as DNA: TGTGCCAGCAGAACAGTTAACCAAGAGACCCAGTACTTC.

This chain uses TRBV29-1 with TRBJ1-1, with 7 bases aligning to TRBD1. V lost 6 bases, J lost 0 bases, and 4 bases stayed unmatched. The CDR3 consists of 13 residues. The germline V gene encodes CDR1 SQVTM and CDR2 ANQGSEA. The CDR3 DNA is TGCAGCGTACCGACAGGGTTGAACACTGAAGCTTTCTTT. Translated: CSVPTGLNTEAFF.

This clonotype has only a few counts. The chain couples TRBV20-1 to TRBJ2-5, with 11 bases identical to TRBD1. Per germline, CDR1 DFQATT and CDR2 SNEGSKA (reference sequence). The J segment lost 3 bases and the V segment lost 4 bases, leaving 13 bases of the junction unmatched. The length of the CDR3 is 17 residues. The chain's CDR3 is CSAISGTGGRREETQYF. The CDR3 DNA reads as TGCAGTGCTATATCCGGGACAGGGGGAAGAAGAGAAGAGACCCAGTACTTC.

This chain joins TRBV10-3 and TRBJ2-7, with D tentatively TRBD1 (6 bases). The CDR3 sequence is 13 residues long. Trimming stripped 11 bases from V and 4 bases from J, with 18 bases between. Germline V gene lookup returns CDR1 ENHRY and CDR2 SYGVKD. The DNA of the CDR3 is TGTGCCTCACAGGGCCCTCCTTCGTACGAGCAGTACTTC. Translated: CASQGPPSYEQYF.

The V call is TRBV7-8, the J call TRBJ1-3; no firm D call. This CDR3 comprises 15 residues. The ends were cut back, 2 bases at V and 3 bases at J, with 11 bases in the middle. The germline gives CDR1 SGHVS, CDR2 FQNEAQ. The CDR3 region has the DNA TGTGCCAGCAGCTTAAATGTCCCAGATGGAAACACCATATATTTT. Encoded protein: CASSLNVPDGNTIYF.

This clonotype has a count of ten or more. This chain joins TRBV15 and TRBJ1-2, with D tentatively TRBD1 (5 bases). Germline V gene data show CDR1 as LNHNV and CDR2 as YYDKDF (reference sequence). This CDR3 has 16 residues. Trimming took 5 bases from V and 5 from J, leaving 21 bases between them. CDR3 nucleotides: TGTGCCACCAGCGGGCCTAAGGCAGGGTTGGGTTATGGCTACACCTTC. Protein sequence: CATSGPKAGLGYGYTF.

The table lists this clonotype with many counts. The genes are TRBV20-1 and TRBJ2-7; the D gene is possibly TRBD2 (6 bases). Trimming pared 0 bases from V and 0 bases from J, leaving 9 bases between. CDR3 length equals 14 residues. Per germline, CDR1 DFQATT and CDR2 SNEGSKA (reference sequence). The CDR3 is CSARDTDYSYEQYF. The CDR3 coding sequence is TGCAGTGCTAGAGACACGGACTACTCCTACGAGCAGTACTTC.

This clonotype was detected a few times. The chain carries TRBV10-2 and TRBJ2-7; 8 bases are shared with TRBD2. The CDR3 spans 14 residues. In germline, CDR1 is WSHSY, CDR2 SAAADI. Unmatched junction bases numbered 12, after V lost 7 bases and J lost 7 bases. CDR3 nucleotide sequence: TGCGCCAGCACCTCAGGAGCGGGAGATGGGGAGCAGTACTTC. Translation: CASTSGAGDGEQYF.

The rearrangement links TRBV7-9 to TRBJ2-1; 11 nucleotides line up with TRBD2. Germline V gives CDR1 SEHNR, CDR2 FQNEAQ (reference sequence). CDR3 length: 15 amino acids. V dropped 5 bases and J dropped 8; count of bases not matched to a gene: 8. CDR3 nucleotide sequence: TGTGCCAGCAGCGGTAGCGGGAGGGCCCTCGATGAGCAGTTCTTC. This sequence encodes CASSGSGRALDEQFF.

This clonotype was counted ten times or more. The rearrangement joins TRBV29-1 to TRBJ2-7; 7 bases line up with TRBD2. Germline V gene data show CDR1 as SQVTM and CDR2 as ANQGSEA. After removal of 6 bases from V and 4 bases from J, the junction contained 6 bases not matched to a gene. This CDR3 contains 12 residues. The CDR3, as DNA: TGCAGCGTAGCGAGCGGGAATTACGAGCAGTACTTC. Translation gives CSVASGNYEQYF.

In this sample, this clonotype turned up many times. The V and J genes are TRBV20-1 and TRBJ2-1, with 8 bases fitting TRBD2. The CDR3 totals 15 residues. After removal of 6 bases from V and 7 bases from J, the junction contained 14 bases not matched to a gene. Per germline, CDR1 DFQATT and CDR2 SNEGSKA (reference sequence). CDR3 protein: CSASKRETSRNEQFF. The CDR3 bases are TGCAGTGCGTCGAAGCGGGAGACGTCGAGGAATGAGCAGTTCTTC.

This clonotype was detected ten times or more. This sequence joins TRBV5-5 and TRBJ2-4; the D is unclear. Trimming pared 1 base from V and 4 bases from J, leaving 12 bases between. The CDR3 has 15 amino acids. Germline V gives CDR1 SGHKS, CDR2 YYEKEE (reference sequence). The CDR3 DNA sequence: TGTGCCAGCAGCTTGACCGGTGCGGAGAAAAACATTCAGTACTTC. This sequence encodes CASSLTGAEKNIQYF.

This clonotype showed up many times. The rearrangement joins TRBV7-3 to TRBJ2-6; TRBD2 agrees at 12 bases. The CDR3 is 19 amino acids. Germline loops: CDR1 SGHTA, CDR2 FQGTGA. Trimming cost V 5 bases and J 2 bases; bases outside gene matches: 10. The CDR3 nucleotides read TGTGCCAGCAGCCCGTACCCACTAGCGGGAGGAACTGGGGCCAACGTCCTGACTTTC. As protein: CASSPYPLAGGTGANVLTF.

This clonotype has just a few counts. The rearrangement uses TRBV6-5 and TRBJ2-1; TRBD2 matches at 7 bases. The CDR3 runs 15 residues. From germline, CDR1 is MNHEY and CDR2 SVGAGI. V shed 2 bases, J shed 8 bases, and the junction held 9 bases outside the gene matches. CDR3 residues: CASSYRLAALDEQFF. The CDR3 region has the DNA TGTGCCAGCAGTTACCGGCTAGCGGCTCTGGATGAGCAGTTCTTC.

There are a few counts of this clonotype. The gene calls are TRBV2 and TRBJ2-2; 11 positions agree with TRBD2. Germline lookup yields CDR1 SNHLY and CDR2 FYNNEI. Losses at the gene ends were 5 bases for V and 4 bases for J; bases not matched to a gene: 3. The CDR3 is 15 residues long. The CDR3 DNA is TGTGCCAGCAGTTTTGGACTAGCGGGCACCGGGGAGCTGTTTTTT. It codes for CASSFGLAGTGELFF.

Ten or more counts support this clonotype. The genes are TRBV20-1 and TRBJ2-3; D may correspond to TRBD1 or TRBD2 (5 bases each). CDR1 and CDR2 from the germline V gene are DFQATT and SNEGSKA (reference sequence). This CDR3 region has 14 residues. Trimming shortened V by 6 bases and J by 2 bases, and 15 bases separated the two germline ends. This CDR3 is CSAPTGGYTDTQYF. The CDR3 DNA is TGCAGTGCCCCCACAGGAGGCTACACAGATACGCAGTATTTT.

This clonotype was counted at least ten times. The chain links TRBV12-3 or TRBV12-4 to TRBJ2-3, with 7 bases aligning to TRBD1. V lost 6 bases and J lost 8; bases outside the gene matches: 8. The CDR3 runs to 13 residues. The CDR3: CASSPLGGLTQYF. Written as DNA, the CDR3 is TGTGCCAGCAGCCCGCTAGGGGGCCTTACGCAGTATTTT.

The V call is TRBV29-1, the J call TRBJ2-3, with 8 bases lining up with TRBD2. Germline CDR1 reads SQVTM; CDR2 reads ANQGSEA. After removal of 2 bases from V and 0 bases from J, the junction contained 7 bases not matched to a gene. This CDR3 is 16 amino acids long. CDR3 amino acids: CSVERTRGASTDTQYF. The DNA of the CDR3 is TGCAGCGTTGAAAGGACGCGGGGGGCTAGCACAGATACGCAGTATTTT.

There are many counts of this clonotype. This rearrangement joins TRBV24-1 to TRBJ1-3; unclear D gene. CDR3 size: 15 residues. V lost 4 bases and J 0 bases, leaving 9 bases between the germline ends. Germline CDR1 KGHDR, CDR2 SFDVKD. The CDR3 coding sequence is TGTGCCACCAGTGACGGGCCTAGCTCTGGAAACACCATATATTTT. Residues: CATSDGPSSGNTIYF.

This chain links TRBV20-1 with TRBJ2-7; 10 bases map to TRBD2. The trim removed 2 bases at V and 4 bases at J, leaving 20 bases unmatched. Germline CDR1 is DFQATT and CDR2 is SNEGSKA (reference sequence). The CDR3 extends over 19 amino acids. The CDR3 bases are TGCAGTGCTAGACCAGGACTAGCGGCACGGGCCCTCGAATCTTACGAGCAGTACTTC. It specifies CSARPGLAARALESYEQYF.